The 17 T cell receptor beta chains reported below all come from one sample, sequenced in a study of cytomegalovirus exposure and HLA in healthy donors. TCRdb keeps only in-frame clones here, not all; method: immunoSEQ multiplex PCR. The repertoire holds 300,000 to 350,000 clones, with 88% as singletons. The material sequenced was PBMCs. The receptors come from a man younger than 45 in good health and CMV-seronegative.

The chain recombines TRBV19 with TRBJ2-1; 7 bases match TRBD2. CDR3 length: 16 amino acids. Germline values: CDR1 LNHDA, CDR2 SQIVND (reference sequence). V lost 1 base, J lost 9 bases, and 12 bases stayed unmatched. Written as DNA, the CDR3 is TGTGCCAGTAGTATAGCTGGGGGGGTACGTCCGCGTGAGCAGTTCTTC. It yields the protein CASSIAGGVRPREQFF.

This chain connects TRBV7-2 to TRBJ2-7, with TRBD1 identical over 9 bases. Germline assignment: CDR1 SGHTA and CDR2 FQGNSA. The CDR3 has 14 residues. V dropped 4 bases and J dropped 7; count of bases not matched to a gene: 8. The CDR3 loop reads CASSYTGTGHEQYF. DNA of the CDR3: TGTGCCAGCAGCTATACCGGGACAGGGCATGAGCAGTACTTC.

The chain employs TRBV6-6 and TRBJ2-6; D not resolved. There are 11 residues in the CDR3. Trimming removed 11 bases at V and 6 bases at J, with 8 bases between. CDR1 is MNHNY, CDR2 SVGAGI, per germline (reference sequence). Here the CDR3 DNA reads TGTGCCGGTTCAGAGGCCAACGTCCTGACTTTC. Translating it yields CAGSEANVLTF.

The chain uses TRBV10-3 and TRBJ1-2; possible D gene TRBD1, 5 bases. Trimming removed 3 bases from V and 4 bases from J, with 9 bases in between. CDR3 size: 13 residues. Germline assignment: CDR1 ENHRY and CDR2 SYGVKD. The CDR3 here is CAISDSRGYGYTF. The CDR3 DNA sequence: TGTGCCATCAGTGATTCTAGGGGCTATGGCTACACCTTC.

V gene TRBV7-9 combines with J gene TRBJ2-5, with D perhaps TRBD1 (6 bases). Germline V CDR1 and CDR2: SEHNR, FQNEAQ (reference sequence). The CDR3 contains 13 residues. V gave up 6 bases and J gave up 4 bases, with 12 bases separating them. The CDR3 coding sequence is TGTGCCAGCAGACAGGGCGCGGGAGAGACCCAGTACTTC. Amino acids: CASRQGAGETQYF. Drawing the rest from reference TRBV7-9 and TRBJ2-5, the complete variable domain is DTGVSQNPRHKITKRGQNVTFRCDPISEHNRLYWYRQTLGQGPEFLTYFQNEAQLEKSRLLSDRFSAERPKGSFSTLEIQRTEQGDSAMYLCASRQGAGETQYFGPGTRLLVL.

This chain joins TRBV7-7 and TRBJ2-3, with D possibly being TRBD1 (6 bases). In germline, CDR1 is SSHAT, CDR2 FNYEAQ (reference sequence). V was cut by 3 bases and J by 0 bases, with 19 bases left in between. The CDR3 has 18 residues. DNA for the CDR3: TGTGCCAGCAGCTTCCTCCCTTACAGGGAAACTAGCACAGATACGCAGTATTTT. It encodes CASSFLPYRETSTDTQYF.

The CDR3 region is CASSEWAGHGSYEQYF. CDR3 nucleotide sequence: TGTGCCAGCAGTGAATGGGCGGGGCATGGTTCCTACGAGCAGTACTTC. This chain links TRBV6-1 with TRBJ2-7; D possibly corresponds to TRBD2 (6 bases). The germline CDR1 and CDR2 sequences are MNHNS and SASEGT. Trimming pared 2 bases from V and 1 base from J, leaving 15 bases between. This CDR3 spans 16 amino acids.

The V and J genes are TRBV20-1 and TRBJ1-2; 8 bases fit TRBD1. CDR1 DFQATT and CDR2 SNEGSKA come from the germline V gene (reference sequence). V was pared by 7 bases and J by 8 bases, with 6 bases of the junction left unmatched. The CDR3 length is 11 residues. CDR3 bases: TGCAGTGTAACAGGGACAGGCGGCTACACCTTC. As protein: CSVTGTGGYTF.

The V and J genes are TRBV7-2 and TRBJ1-4; 8 bases match TRBD1. Looked up from germline, CDR1 is SGHTA and CDR2 is FQGNSA. CDR3 length: 15 residues. V was pared by 3 bases and J by 7 bases, with 7 bases of the junction left unmatched. CDR3 loop: CASSFGRGLGEKLFF. In DNA form, the CDR3 reads TGTGCCAGCAGCTTCGGCAGGGGGCTGGGTGAAAAACTGTTTTTT.

V is TRBV5-3 and J is TRBJ1-5; weak D call: TRBD1 (5 bases). TRBV5-3 is an ORF for which the function is uncertain. V was trimmed by 2 bases and J by 6 bases, leaving 9 bases between them. The length of the CDR3 is 13 residues. CDR3 in amino acids: CARSFQGGQPQHF. The DNA for the CDR3 is TGTGCCAGAAGCTTTCAGGGCGGTCAGCCCCAGCATTTT.

This rearrangement joins TRBV7-8 to TRBJ2-3; TRBD2 matches 13 bases. J gave up 8 bases and V 3 bases, and 20 bases lay outside the gene matches. The CDR3 consists of 20 residues. From germline, CDR1 is SGHVS and CDR2 FQNEAQ. CDR3 bases: TGTGCCAGCAGCTTGGCACGAACTGGGACTAGCGGGGCGGGCAGGGGTACGCAGTATTTT. Translated: CASSLARTGTSGAGRGTQYF.

This chain connects TRBV14 to TRBJ2-5, with 7 bases fitting TRBD2. Per germline, CDR1 SGHDN and CDR2 FVKESK. The J segment lost 4 bases and the V segment lost 2 bases, leaving 4 bases of the junction unmatched. This CDR3 has 14 residues. The CDR3 here is CASSQSGEGETQYF. The CDR3 coding sequence is TGTGCCAGCAGCCAAAGCGGGGAGGGAGAGACCCAGTACTTC.

The chain combines TRBV11-2 with TRBJ1-4; D is unresolved. The V gene lost 2 bases and the J gene lost 8 bases, with 12 bases spanning the gap. From germline, CDR1 is SGHAT and CDR2 FQNNGV. CDR3 length equals 14 residues. CDR3 loop: CASSLRIYLEKLFF. CDR3 DNA sequence: TGTGCCAGCAGCTTACGTATCTATTTGGAAAAACTGTTTTTT.

The chain uses TRBV6-1 and TRBJ2-6, with TRBD1 matching over 8 bases. V shed 2 bases and J 0 bases; nucleotides not matched to a gene: 0. This CDR3 is built from 16 residues. The V gene's germline CDR1 is MNHNS and CDR2 SASEGT. The CDR3 bases are TGTGCCAGCAGTGAAACAGGGGGCTCTGGGGCCAACGTCCTGACTTTC. Protein product: CASSETGGSGANVLTF.

The chain links TRBV1 to TRBJ2-1; TRBD2 is taken as the D call from the table, unchecked against the DNA. TRBV1 is given as a pseudogene. CDR3 length: 16 amino acids. The CDR3 DNA follows: TGCACCAGCAGCCAAGATCGGACTAGCGGGGACAATGAGCAGTTCTTC. The encoded protein is CTSSQDRTSGDNEQFF.

The rearrangement joins TRBV14 to TRBJ1-2; maybe TRBD1 (6 bases). The CDR3 is 14 residues long. The germline CDR1 and CDR2 sequences are SGHDN and FVKESK. The V and J ends lost 1 base and 6 bases respectively, with 12 bases between them. CDR3 sequence: CASSQAWQGNGYTF. The CDR3 DNA follows: TGTGCCAGCAGCCAAGCCTGGCAGGGGAATGGCTACACCTTC.

V and J are TRBV5-1 and TRBJ1-5; D possibly corresponds to TRBD1 (6 bases). V was shortened by 0 bases and J by 7 bases, with 11 bases between the two germline ends. This CDR3 is 14 amino acids long. From germline, CDR1 is SGHRS and CDR2 YFSETQ. In DNA, the CDR3 is TGCGCCAGCAGCTTGGTCGGGGGGGGCCAGCCCCAGCATTTT. This translates into CASSLVGGGQPQHF.